The clone carrying this T cell receptor (beta chain) has just one count. Its antigen is still unknown. The PCR ran on 60 Vbeta and 13 Jbeta primers. The table came from immunoSEQ multiplex PCR; TCRdb's copy has only in-frame clones and leaves some out. The sample lists around 140,000 clones, 78% occurring once. V trimming: 6 bases; J trimming: 2 bases; junction bases outside the gene matches: 5. The length of the CDR3 is 15 residues. Per germline, CDR1 SGHAT and CDR2 FQNNGV. This entry comes from a study of cytomegalovirus exposure and HLA in healthy donors. Findings of the study overall: Some public TCRs appeared in many individuals, while most sequences were rare. In vitro, three CMV-associated chains proved specific for CMV antigens. Being productive about 90% or about 30% of the time was typical of most TCR beta V segments in an earlier analysis. TRBV6-2, TRBV6-3 and some other V segments were excluded as indistinguishable.

Sample: PBMCs. The TCR originated in a woman between 18 and 29 years old in good health and CMV-seronegative. V usage is TRBV11-2 and J usage is TRBJ2-3, with 10 nucleotides matching TRBD2. The CDR3 sequence is CASSPGLAYTDTQYF. The DNA for the CDR3 is TGTGCCAGCAGTCCGGGACTAGCGTACACAGATACGCAGTATTTT.